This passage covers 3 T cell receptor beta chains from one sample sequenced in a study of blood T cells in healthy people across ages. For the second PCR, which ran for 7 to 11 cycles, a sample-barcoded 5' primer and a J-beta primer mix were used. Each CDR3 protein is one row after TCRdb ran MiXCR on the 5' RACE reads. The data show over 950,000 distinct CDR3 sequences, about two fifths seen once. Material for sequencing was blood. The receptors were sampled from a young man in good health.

The CDR3 nucleotides are TGTGCCAGCAGTCAAGGACAGGGTGGTGAGCAGTACTTC. Amino acid sequence: CASSQGQGGEQYF. The rearrangement links TRBV12-3 or TRBV12-4 to TRBJ2-5; 8 bases line up with TRBD1. The trim removed 5 bases at V and 11 bases at J, leaving 10 bases unmatched. The CDR3 has 13 amino acids.

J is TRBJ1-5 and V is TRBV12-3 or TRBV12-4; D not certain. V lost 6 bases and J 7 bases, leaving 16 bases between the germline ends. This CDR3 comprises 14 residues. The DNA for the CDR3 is TGTGCCAGCAGCCCGGCGAGGGTTTCACAGCCCCAGCATTTT. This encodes CASSPARVSQPQHF.

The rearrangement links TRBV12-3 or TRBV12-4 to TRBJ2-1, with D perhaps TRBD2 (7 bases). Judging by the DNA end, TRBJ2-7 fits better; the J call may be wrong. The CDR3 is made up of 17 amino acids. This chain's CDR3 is CASSLRGGPRTNNEQYF. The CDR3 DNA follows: TGTGCCAGCAGTTTAAGGGGGGGGCCGAGAACGAACAATGAGCAGTACTTC.